This record covers a single T cell receptor (beta chain). Antigen specificity is unknown. This entry comes from a study of T-cell memory formation after mild COVID-19. Study overall: TCR clusters showed largely donor specificity. Whole-study results and caveats: Memory from before infection featured some responding clones, which suggests cross-reactive memory joined.

There are 15 residues in the CDR3. Germline V gene data show CDR1 as SEHNR and CDR2 as FQNEAQ (reference sequence). Trimming took off 4 bases at V and 2 bases at J, with 14 bases between the two ends. Using constant-segment primers, 5'RACE produced TCR alpha and TCR beta cDNA libraries carrying sample barcodes and UMIs. Via MiXCR, TCRdb re-called the 5' RACE reads, giving one row per CDR3 protein. The sample has hundreds of thousands of distinct CDR3 sequences, around a sixth seen once. This clonotype originated in a man aged 18 to 30 who had mild COVID-19 (a few samples of this study predate the infection). Cell type and time point are not known. The chain has TRBV7-9 and TRBJ1-1, with no clear D. What was sequenced was PBMCs or a T cell subset sorted from them (not recorded which). The CDR3: CASSSSAGLNTEAFF. The CDR3 DNA is TGTGCCAGCAGCTCCTCCGCGGGCCTCAACACTGAAGCTTTCTTT.